Given below is one T cell receptor (beta chain) in context. This clone's antigen is unknown. The germline V gene gives CDR1 as SGHRS and CDR2 as YFSETQ. The CDR3 measures 15 amino acids from cysteine to phenylalanine. No coding sequence is recorded. Instrument used: Illumina HiSeq 2000. TCR beta cDNA libraries were made by 5'RACE template switching that added a universal primer site and unique molecular identifiers. Priming for cDNA synthesis came from the TCR beta constant segment, and two successive PCR amplification steps followed. As for the authors' bioinformatics: MIGEC was used to demultiplex reads and group reads by UMI, and MiTCR was used to assemble and quantify clonotypes. To exclude erroneous sequences, only TCR cDNA sequences supported by at least two reads were retained. The tcR package was used for downstream repertoire analysis, and clonotypes were matched between fractions using CDR3 nucleotide sequence together with V segment. VDJmatch was used to annotate antigen specificity against VDJdb, with one amino acid substitution in CDR3 permitted. TCRdb reprocessed the raw reads; every CDR3 protein sequence is a single record, and DNA is not supplied. Here the V and J calls rest on TCRdb's processing, not on the authors' analysis. This sample's clone table shows 300,000 or so distinct CDR3 sequences. The top ten constitute 4% to 5% of the sample.

This sample was taken from a study of T cells expressing NK-cell markers (dated by TCRdb to about 2020). Context from the whole study: TCR beta-chain repertoires were profiled in sorted CD3+CD56+NKG2C+, CD3+CD56+NKG2C- and CD3+CD56-NKG2C+ T-cell subsets from eight donors. Of the eight sequenced donors, seven were found to be HCMV-seropositive and one was found to be HCMV-seronegative. The study sequenced eight donors, all healthy volunteers chosen at random: three men and five women. Illumina HiSeq 2000/2500, MiSeq or NextSeq was used to sequence libraries as 2 x 150 bp reads. Results and caveats for the whole study, not just this receptor: In more than 5 donors, the dominant CD3+CD56+NKG2C+ clonotypes were found to rank among the top 10 CD8+ clonotypes and to make up 1.0-7.0% of CD8+ T cells. Those dominant clonotypes were again the most abundant among CD3+CD56-NKG2C+ cells in a handful of donors, at roughly 25-65%. Whether the expanded NKG2C-expressing T cell clones were specific for HCMV antigens was left unclear.

HCMV-specific IgG was detected in serum with a commercial ELISA kit to determine HCMV serostatus. Ficoll density gradient centrifugation was used to isolate peripheral blood mononuclear cells from blood. The sample taken for sequencing was blood T cells: a sorted CD56 or NKG2C T cell subset, CD4+ or CD8+ T cells, or bulk PBMC T cells (not recorded which). This TCR derives from a woman between 18 and 70 years old in good health. This sequence uses TRBV5-1 and TRBJ2-2; TCRdb lists TRBD1, though no DNA is available to test this call. CDR3 region: CASSLEGQGAGELFF. With all but the CDR3 taken from the reference TRBV5-1 and TRBJ2-2 genes, the full variable domain is: KAGVTQTPRYLIKTRGQQVTLSCSPISGHRSVSWYQQTPGQGLQFLFEYFSETQRNKGNFPGRFSGRQFSNSRSEMNVSTLELGDSALYLCASSLEGQGAGELFFGEGSRLTVL.